The rows below give T cell receptor beta chains drawn from one sample of a study of blood T cell repertoires in COVID-19. Clones were sequenced by immunoSEQ multiplex PCR, and TCRdb holds only the in-frame ones, with some missing. The profile covers 100,000 to 150,000 clones, with roughly 90% appearing a single time and 7.7% taken by the ten largest. The source material was peripheral blood. These receptors all stem from a human donor in a cohort sampled during active COVID-19. Each CDR3 is given with its conserved first and last residue. Fields, in order: clone size, D gene, J gene, V gene, CDR3 DNA, CDR3 protein. The D gene is left open where the match is weak. Clone size, where shown, is once, few, many, or a class for clones that have expanded.

once | . | TRBJ1-6 | TRBV6-5 | TGTGCCAGCAGTTACTCAAGGGAGGGAAATTCACCCCTCCACTTT | CASSYSREGNSPLHF
. | . | TRBJ2-4 | TRBV7-9 | TGTGCCAGCAGCCCGCCCACCTCTCGGGAGAAGTACTTC | CASSPPTSREKYF
. | TRBD1 | TRBJ1-1 | TRBV7-2 | TGTGCCAGCAGCTTAGGACAGGGTTTCGCTGAAGCTTTCTTT | CASSLGQGFAEAFF
. | . | TRBJ2-7 | TRBV27 | TGTGCCAGCAGTTTGGCCGCGGAATACGAGCAGTACTTC | CASSLAAEYEQYF
. | . | TRBJ1-1 | TRBV5-1 | TGCGCCAGCTCATCAGGGGATATGAACACTGAAGCTTTCTTT | CASSSGDMNTEAFF
. | TRBD1 | TRBJ1-1 | TRBV6-5 | TGTGCCGCCTCCAGGGGGGAGTTTGAAGCTTTCTTT | CAASRGEFEAFF
. | . | TRBJ2-1 | TRBV5-8 | TGTGCCAGCAGCTTTGAGGTTCACCGATATGAGCAGTTCTTC | CASSFEVHRYEQFF
. | . | TRBJ1-5 | TRBV7-9 | TGTGCCAGCAGCCCTTCAGGGGCCGACCATCAGCCCCAGCATTTT | CASSPSGADHQPQHF
. | . | TRBJ2-5 | TRBV12-3/TRBV12-4 | TGTGCCAGCAACTCACCGCCGGAGACCCAGTACTTC | CASNSPPETQYF
. | TRBD2 | TRBJ2-7 | TRBV3-1/TRBV3-2 | TGTGCCAGCAGCTATGCGGGGGGTCTCTCCTACGAGCAGTACTTC | CASSYAGGLSYEQYF
few | . | TRBJ2-2 | TRBV6-5 | TGTGCCAGCACCCGAGATTCGAACACCGGGGAGCTGTTTTTT | CASTRDSNTGELFF
. | . | TRBJ2-7 | TRBV10-1 | TGCGCCAGCAGTGAGAAGGCGGAGTTGTATGGCGAGCAGTACTTC | CASSEKAELYGEQYF
. | . | TRBJ1-4 | TRBV5-1 | TGCGCCAGCAGCTTTGTAGGGCCTTCCAGGGATACTAATGAAAAACTGTTTTTT | CASSFVGPSRDTNEKLFF
few | TRBD1 | TRBJ1-3 | TRBV11-2 | TGTGCCAGCAGCGTAACAGGGGCCTCTGGAAACACCATATATTTT | CASSVTGASGNTIYF
. | TRBD1 | TRBJ2-1 | TRBV18 | TGTGCCAGCTCACCGGCTTCGGGACAGATACACAATGAGCAGTTCTTC | CASSPASGQIHNEQFF
. | . | TRBJ1-5 | TRBV6-5 | TGTGCCAGCAGTCGAGGCAATCAGCCCCAGCATTTT | CASSRGNQPQHF
. | . | TRBJ2-5 | TRBV5-1 | TGCGCCAGCAGCTTGTTACCGACAGGCCAAGAGACCCAGTACTTC | CASSLLPTGQETQYF
. | . | TRBJ2-2 | TRBV28 | TGTGCCAGCAGTTTATCTGACACCGGGGAGCTGTTTTTT | CASSLSDTGELFF
once | . | TRBJ1-2 | TRBV6-1 | TGTGCCAGCAGTGAAGCCGCGTCCAACGCCGGCTATGGCTACACCTTC | CASSEAASNAGYGYTF
. | TRBD1 | TRBJ2-7 | TRBV10-3 | TGTGCCATCAGTAGGACAGGGTCACTACAGGAGCAGTACTTC | CAISRTGSLQEQYF
. | TRBD2 | TRBJ2-1 | TRBV6-4 | TGTGCCAGCAGTGACGTCCTAGCGGGGCATGAGCAGTTCTTC | CASSDVLAGHEQFF
. | TRBD1 | TRBJ1-6 | TRBV6-6 | TGTGCCAGCAGTCTTCCGGGACAGTTCACACCCCTCCACTTT | CASSLPGQFTPLHF
. | . | TRBJ2-3 | TRBV3-1/TRBV3-2 | TGTGCCAGCAGCCCCCGGGCCTCGGGGGATACGCAGTATTTT | CASSPRASGDTQYF
. | . | TRBJ2-3 | TRBV6-4 | TGTGCCAGCAGTGACTCATCGGGAGTTGGAGATACGCAGTATTTT | CASSDSSGVGDTQYF
. | . | TRBJ1-1 | TRBV29-1 | TGCAGCGTCACCCTTTCCGGGGGTGTAACTGAAGCTTTCTTT | CSVTLSGGVTEAFF
. | . | TRBJ2-1 | TRBV11-3 | TGTGCCAGCAGCTGGAGCCGGGGGAACAATGAGCAGTTCTTC | CASSWSRGNNEQFF